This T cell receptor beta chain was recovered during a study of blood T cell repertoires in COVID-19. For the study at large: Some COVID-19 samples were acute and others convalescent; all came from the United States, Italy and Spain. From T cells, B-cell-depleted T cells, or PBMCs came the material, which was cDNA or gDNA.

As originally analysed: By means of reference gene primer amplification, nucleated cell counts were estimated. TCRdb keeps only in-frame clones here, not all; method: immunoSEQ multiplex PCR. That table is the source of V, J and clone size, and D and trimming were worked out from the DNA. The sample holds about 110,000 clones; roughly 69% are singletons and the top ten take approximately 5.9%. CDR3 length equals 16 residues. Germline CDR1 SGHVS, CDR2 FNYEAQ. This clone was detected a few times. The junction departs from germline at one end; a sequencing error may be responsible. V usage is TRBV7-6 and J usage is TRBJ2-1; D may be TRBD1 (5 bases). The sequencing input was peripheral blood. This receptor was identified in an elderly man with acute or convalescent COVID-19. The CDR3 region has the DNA TGTGCCAGCAGTTTAGAGGACATCCTCTCCTACAATGAGCAGTTCTTC. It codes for CASSLEDILSYNEQFF.